This T cell receptor (beta chain) was sequenced for a study of cytomegalovirus exposure and HLA in healthy donors. General observations from the study: Confirmation in vitro established that a few CMV-associated chains were specific for CMV antigens. The study labeled 150 to 200 TCR beta chains cytomegalovirus-associated.

Remarks on this clone: Antigen: not known.

Germline V CDR1 and CDR2: SQVTM, ANQGSEA. Unmatched junction bases numbered 11, after V lost 7 bases and J lost 4 bases. The CDR3 has 14 residues. With 60 Vbeta and 13 Jbeta primers, the PCR was carried out. Measured with immunoSEQ multiplex PCR; TCRdb has only the in-frame clones, and not every one. The sample shows approximately 200,000 clones, approximately 80% of them seen only once. Source material: PBMCs. The origin of this receptor is a girl aged 2-10 years in good health and CMV-seronegative. The rearrangement uses TRBV29-1 and TRBJ2-7, with 9 bases aligning to TRBD2. The CDR3 protein is CSANFGAGGYEQYF. In nucleotides, the CDR3 is TGCAGCGCCAACTTCGGAGCGGGAGGATACGAGCAGTACTTC.